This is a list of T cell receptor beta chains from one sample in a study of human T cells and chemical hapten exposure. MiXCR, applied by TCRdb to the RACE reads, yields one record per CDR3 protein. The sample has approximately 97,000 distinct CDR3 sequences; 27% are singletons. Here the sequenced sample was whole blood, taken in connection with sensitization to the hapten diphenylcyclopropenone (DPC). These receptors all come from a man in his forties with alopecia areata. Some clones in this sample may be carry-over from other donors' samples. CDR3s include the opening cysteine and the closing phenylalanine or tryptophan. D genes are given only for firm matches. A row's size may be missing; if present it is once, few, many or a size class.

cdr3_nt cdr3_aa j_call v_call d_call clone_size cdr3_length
TGTGCCACCAGCAAGGACGGTGGGAATGAGCAGTTCTTC CATSKDGGNEQFF TRBJ2-1 TRBV15 . . 13
TGCAGTGCCAGGACTGTTAATTCACCCCTCCACTTT CSARTVNSPLHF TRBJ1-6 TRBV20-1 . many 12
TGTGCCAGCAGGGTCCGGGAACAAGAGACCCAGTACTTC CASRVREQETQYF TRBJ2-5 TRBV12-3/TRBV12-4 . . 13
TGTGCCAGCAGCTCGAACGAGCAGTACTTC CASSSNEQYF TRBJ2-7 TRBV13 . . 10
TGTGCCAGCAGCCAGGAGACAGGGCAAGAGACCCAGTACTTC CASSQETGQETQYF TRBJ2-5 TRBV5-6 TRBD1 . 14
TGCAGTGCTAGCTCAGCGGTCTCCTACAATGAGCAGTTCTTC CSASSAVSYNEQFF TRBJ2-1 TRBV20-1 . many 14
TGTGCCAGCAGTTACCCTCGGACTAGCGGGGAGCAGTTCTTC CASSYPRTSGEQFF TRBJ2-1 TRBV6-2/TRBV6-3 TRBD2 few 14
TGCAGTGCTAGGCCTAGGGGCGGGAGTTCCTACGGGGGGGAGCTGTTTTTT CSARPRGGSSYGGELFF TRBJ2-2 TRBV20-1 TRBD2 . 17
TGTGCCAGCAGTTACCGCGAACACAGATATGGCTACACCTTC CASSYREHRYGYTF TRBJ1-2 TRBV6-2/TRBV6-3 . . 14
TGTGCCAGCTCAACATCGACAGGTTCCACGAAGACCCAGTACTTC CASSTSTGSTKTQYF TRBJ2-5 TRBV18 . few 15
TGTGCCAGCAGCTTACCAATTACTAGCGGGGCAATCCATTTT CASSLPITSGAIHF TRBJ2-3 TRBV7-2 TRBD2 . 14
TGTGCCAGCAGTTTCGGGGACAGGGGGCTTGTTGAGCAGTTCTTC CASSFGDRGLVEQFF TRBJ2-1 TRBV12-3/TRBV12-4 TRBD1 . 15
TGTGCCAGCTCACCGGACAGATATAGCAATCAGCCCCAGCATTTT CASSPDRYSNQPQHF TRBJ1-5 TRBV18 . . 15